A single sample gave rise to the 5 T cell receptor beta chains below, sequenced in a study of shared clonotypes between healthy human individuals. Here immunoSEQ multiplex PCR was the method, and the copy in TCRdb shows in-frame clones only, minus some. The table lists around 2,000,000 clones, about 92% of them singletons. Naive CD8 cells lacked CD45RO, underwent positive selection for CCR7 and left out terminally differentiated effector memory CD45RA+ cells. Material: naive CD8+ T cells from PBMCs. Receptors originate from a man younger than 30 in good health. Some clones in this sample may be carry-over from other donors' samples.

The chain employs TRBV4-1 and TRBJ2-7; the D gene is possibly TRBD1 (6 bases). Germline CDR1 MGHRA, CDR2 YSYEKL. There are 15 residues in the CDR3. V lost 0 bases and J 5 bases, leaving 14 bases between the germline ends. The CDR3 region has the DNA TGCGCCAGCAGCCAAGATGGTATAGCAGGGGACGAGCAGTACTTC. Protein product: CASSQDGIAGDEQYF.

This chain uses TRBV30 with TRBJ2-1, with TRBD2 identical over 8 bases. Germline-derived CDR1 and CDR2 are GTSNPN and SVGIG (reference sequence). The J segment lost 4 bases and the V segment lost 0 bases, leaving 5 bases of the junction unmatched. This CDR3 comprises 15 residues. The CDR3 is CAWSVASGRYNEQFF. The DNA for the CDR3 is TGTGCCTGGAGTGTTGCTAGCGGGCGGTACAATGAGCAGTTCTTC.

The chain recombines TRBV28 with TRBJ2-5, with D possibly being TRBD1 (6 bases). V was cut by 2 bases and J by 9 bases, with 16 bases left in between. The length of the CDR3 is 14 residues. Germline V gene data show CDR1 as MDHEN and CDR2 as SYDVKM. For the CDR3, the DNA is TGTGCCAGCAGTTTAGGTGGCCCAGGGGTTGCCCAGTACTTC. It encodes CASSLGGPGVAQYF.

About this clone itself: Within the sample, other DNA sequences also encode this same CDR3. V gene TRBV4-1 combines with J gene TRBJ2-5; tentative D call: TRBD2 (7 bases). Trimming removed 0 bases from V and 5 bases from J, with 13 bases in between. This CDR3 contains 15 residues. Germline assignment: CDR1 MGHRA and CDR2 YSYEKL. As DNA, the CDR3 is TGCGCCAGCAGCCAAGACCCGCGGGGGCGGGAGACCCAGTACTTC. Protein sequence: CASSQDPRGRETQYF.

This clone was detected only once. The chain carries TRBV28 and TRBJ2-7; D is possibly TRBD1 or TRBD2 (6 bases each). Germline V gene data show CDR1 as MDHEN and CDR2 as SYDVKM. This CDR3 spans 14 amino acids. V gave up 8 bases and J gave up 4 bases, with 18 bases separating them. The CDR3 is CASFDRQEGYEQYF. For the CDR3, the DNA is TGTGCCAGCTTCGACAGGCAGGAGGGGTACGAGCAGTACTTC.